This entry lists 21 T cell receptor beta chains sequenced from one sample in a study of shared clonotypes between healthy human individuals. TCRdb's copy holds only in-frame clones and misses some; the assay was immunoSEQ multiplex PCR. Of about 2 million clones in the sample, 85% to 95% were seen once. Sequencing was carried out using naive CD4+ T cells sorted from blood. Subset meaning: CD45RA+ positively selected. Receptor source: a man in his late teens or twenties in good health.

This clone showed up just once. J is TRBJ1-2 and V is TRBV18; no firm D call. The V gene lost 2 bases and the J gene lost 0 bases, with 7 bases spanning the gap. In germline, CDR1 is KGHSH, CDR2 LQKENI. The CDR3 loop spans 14 amino acids. The CDR3 loop reads CASSPNTPNYGYTF. As DNA, the CDR3 is TGTGCCAGCTCACCAAACACACCTAACTATGGCTACACCTTC.

The chain uses TRBV5-6 and TRBJ2-3, with D possibly being TRBD2 (5 bases). The CDR3 length is 15 residues. Germline values: CDR1 SGHDT, CDR2 YYEEEE. V lost 4 bases to trimming and J lost 1 base, with 13 bases between them. CDR3 DNA: TGTGCCAGCAGCACCGGGGTAAAGGGCACAGATACGCAGTATTTT. As protein: CASSTGVKGTDTQYF.

The chain uses TRBV7-9 and TRBJ1-4; D is unresolved. Germline CDR1 and CDR2: SEHNR and FQNEAQ (reference sequence). Trimming shortened V by 5 bases and J by 7 bases, and 14 bases separated the two germline ends. The CDR3 is 14 residues long. CDR3 sequence (DNA): TGTGCCAGCAGCCAGGCTGCTACCCCTGAAAAACTGTTTTTT. It encodes CASSQAATPEKLFF.

The rearrangement uses TRBV27 and TRBJ1-5; 10 bases align to TRBD1. J gave up 9 bases and V 4 bases, and 12 bases lay outside the gene matches. The CDR3 loop spans 16 amino acids. Germline CDR1 is MNHEY and CDR2 is SMNVEV (reference sequence). The CDR3 DNA is TGTGCCAGCAGTTGGGACCGGGACAGGGGCCCGGGGCCCCAGCATTTT. Translating it yields CASSWDRDRGPGPQHF.

This chain links TRBV20-1 with TRBJ1-2, with a possible D match to TRBD1 (5 bases). Per germline, CDR1 DFQATT and CDR2 SNEGSKA (reference sequence). V was pared by 6 bases and J by 4 bases, with 9 bases between. CDR3 length: 11 residues. The chain's CDR3 is CSAAGSYGYTF. For the CDR3, the DNA is TGCAGTGCCGCAGGGAGCTATGGCTACACCTTC.

This chain joins TRBV5-4 and TRBJ2-7, with 13 bases that match TRBD2. After removal of 0 bases from V and 1 base from J, the junction contained 1 base not matched to a gene. CDR1 is SGHNT, CDR2 YYREEE, per germline (reference sequence). This CDR3 is 16 amino acids long. The CDR3 sequence is CASSLGTSGGSYEQYF. The CDR3 coding sequence is TGTGCCAGCAGCTTGGGGACTAGCGGGGGATCCTACGAGCAGTACTTC.

V is TRBV5-1 and J is TRBJ2-3, with TRBD2 identical over 8 bases. This CDR3 contains 16 residues. The ends lost 4 bases at V and 5 bases at J; junction bases unmatched: 12. The germline gives CDR1 SGHRS, CDR2 YFSETQ. CDR3 amino acids: CASSLGGAGVLDTQYF. DNA for the CDR3: TGCGCCAGCAGCCTGGGAGGAGCGGGAGTCCTAGATACGCAGTATTTT.

The J gene is TRBJ2-3, the V gene TRBV5-4; D may be TRBD2 (5 bases). Trimming shortened V by 3 bases and J by 0 bases, and 8 bases separated the two germline ends. Germline V gives CDR1 SGHNT, CDR2 YYREEE (reference sequence). The CDR3 is 14 residues long. The CDR3 DNA sequence: TGTGCCAGCAGCTACCCGGGGAGCACAGATACGCAGTATTTT. This codes for CASSYPGSTDTQYF.

The chain carries TRBV7-3 and TRBJ2-1; D gene uncertain. Germline values: CDR1 SGHTA, CDR2 FQGTGA. The V gene lost 0 bases and the J gene lost 0 bases, with 6 bases spanning the gap. The CDR3 spans 15 residues. CDR3 region: CASSLTFSSYNEQFF. The CDR3 DNA reads as TGTGCCAGCAGCTTAACGTTCAGCTCCTACAATGAGCAGTTCTTC. The entire variable domain, with the rest obtained from reference TRBV7-3 and TRBJ2-1, is as follows: GAGVSQTPSNKVTEKGKYVELRCDPISGHTALYWYRQSLGQGPEFLIYFQGTGAADDSGLPNDRFFAVRPEGSVSTLKIQRTERGDSAVYLCASSLTFSSYNEQFFGPGTRLTVL.

Concerning this clone itself: The same CDR3 can be traced to other DNA sequences in this sample. The V call is TRBV6-5, the J call TRBJ2-5; TRBD1 aligns across 8 bases. This CDR3 contains 13 residues. Germline trimming cut 5 bases from V and 7 bases from J; bases unmatched to any gene: 6. Germline V gives CDR1 MNHEY, CDR2 SVGAGI. The CDR3 loop is CASSRGQGGTQYF. In DNA, the CDR3 is TGTGCCAGCAGTCGCGGACAGGGAGGGACCCAGTACTTC.

This clone has at least ten counts. Other DNA sequences in the sample encode the same CDR3. The chain carries TRBV6-5 and TRBJ2-2, with D uncertain. Trimming took 5 bases from V and 12 from J, leaving 16 bases between them. The CDR3 contains 13 residues. Looked up from germline, CDR1 is MNHEY and CDR2 is SVGAGI. CDR3 residues: CASSQSARSKLFF. In nucleotides, the CDR3 is TGTGCCAGCAGTCAATCAGCTAGAAGCAAGCTGTTTTTT.

The chain has TRBV18 and TRBJ1-4; D is undetermined. Germline CDR1 KGHSH, CDR2 LQKENI. Trimming left V 6 bases short and J 2 bases short, with 10 bases between. The CDR3 runs to 14 residues. The CDR3 sequence is CASSPRDTNEKLFF. The CDR3 nucleotides are TGTGCCAGCTCCCCTCGGGATACTAATGAAAAACTGTTTTTT.

Here the CDR3 reads CASSTPPVYNEQFF. CDR3 bases: TGTGCCAGTAGTACTCCCCCCGTATACAATGAGCAGTTCTTC. The chain couples TRBV19 to TRBJ2-1; D remains unclear. Trimming took 4 bases from V and 4 from J, leaving 11 bases between them. Germline CDR1 LNHDA, CDR2 SQIVND (reference sequence). The CDR3 consists of 14 residues.

The chain links TRBV7-8 to TRBJ2-7; weak D call: TRBD2 (6 bases). The V gene lost 4 bases and the J gene lost 3 bases, with 22 bases spanning the gap. The CDR3 extends over 17 amino acids. Germline CDR1 is SGHVS and CDR2 is FQNEAQ. The CDR3 reads CASSSTPWTGRHYEQYF. CDR3 nucleotides: TGTGCCAGCAGCTCCACCCCTTGGACGGGGAGGCACTACGAGCAGTACTTC.

The chain employs TRBV4-2 and TRBJ2-4; a weak D match, TRBD1 (5 bases). The CDR3 is 15 residues long. CDR1 LGHNA and CDR2 YNFKEQ come from the germline V gene. The V end was cut by 4 bases, the J end by 1 base, with 11 bases between. The CDR3, as DNA: TGTGCCAGCAGCCTACAGGACCTCGCCAAAAACATTCAGTACTTC. It translates to CASSLQDLAKNIQYF.

This chain links TRBV5-1 with TRBJ1-6, with D uncertain. Germline values: CDR1 SGHRS, CDR2 YFSETQ. The V and J ends lost 5 bases and 8 bases respectively, with 14 bases between them. The CDR3 contains 14 residues. CDR3 sequence: CASRTGSPDSPLHF. Here the CDR3 DNA reads TGCGCCAGCAGGACCGGGTCGCCGGATTCACCCCTCCACTTT.

As DNA, the CDR3 is TGTGCCAGCATTAAAGGACAGGCAGCGGGAGATACGCAGTATTTT. Protein: CASIKGQAAGDTQYF. This chain uses TRBV6-1 with TRBJ2-3, with TRBD1 as a possible D gene (7 bases). CDR3 length: 15 amino acids. Per the germline V gene, CDR1 is MNHNS and CDR2 is SASEGT. V lost 7 bases to trimming and J lost 5 bases, with 19 bases between them.

In DNA, the CDR3 is TGTGCCAGCAGCTTAGAGGCTAGCGGGTTGTACTTC. This codes for CASSLEASGLYF. The gene calls are TRBV7-2 and TRBJ2-4, with 8 nucleotides matching TRBD2. The V segment lost 1 base and the J segment 15 bases; nucleotides outside the gene matches: 5. The CDR3 covers 12 residues. Germline V gene lookup returns CDR1 SGHTA and CDR2 FQGNSA.

V usage is TRBV25-1 and J usage is TRBJ1-6; 7 nucleotides agree with TRBD1. The CDR3 runs to 14 residues. Germline V lookup: CDR1 MGHDK, CDR2 SYGVNS. V shed 3 bases, J shed 9 bases, and the junction held 5 bases outside the gene matches. Here the CDR3 reads CASSDQGGRSPLHF. The CDR3 DNA sequence: TGTGCCAGCAGTGACCAGGGGGGGCGTTCACCCCTCCACTTT.

On this clone: The same CDR3 also results from other DNA sequences found in this sample. The chain joins TRBV2 to TRBJ1-1, with D hard to call. In germline, CDR1 is SNHLY, CDR2 FYNNEI. The V and J ends lost 3 bases and 0 bases respectively, with 5 bases between them. This CDR3 region has 13 residues. The CDR3 sequence: CASSDGLNTEAFF. CDR3 in DNA: TGTGCCAGCAGTGATGGCCTGAACACTGAAGCTTTCTTT.

On this clone itself: Other DNA sequences in this sample translate to the same CDR3. J is TRBJ2-7 and V is TRBV6-5, with 10 bases matching TRBD1. The CDR3 covers 14 residues. Losses at the gene ends were 3 bases for V and 2 bases for J; bases not matched to a gene: 1. Germline CDR1 MNHEY, CDR2 SVGAGI. CDR3 in DNA: TGTGCCAGCAGTTATGGACAGGGGGCCTACGAGCAGTACTTC. Translation: CASSYGQGAYEQYF.